The clone carrying this TCR beta chain was detected once. The data were obtained in a study of blood T cell repertoires in COVID-19. Overall study context: Sites across the United States, Italy and Spain contributed samples from acute and convalescent COVID-19.

Original processing notes: Reference gene primer amplification in the assay estimated nucleated cell counts. Clones were read by immunoSEQ multiplex PCR, and TCRdb kept only the in-frame ones, dropping some. The V and J calls and clone size were taken over from that table, and D and trimming were inferred from the DNA. The sample has roughly 380,000 clones, roughly nine tenths seen once; the top ten hold 3% to 4%. This CDR3 is 15 amino acids long. V was clipped by 0 bases and J by 4 bases, with 12 bases between them. Germline CDR1 and CDR2: LNHDA and SQIVND (reference sequence). The sequence came from a woman between 55 and 75 years old with COVID-19, enrolled during active disease. J is TRBJ1-1 and V is TRBV19, with D possibly being TRBD1 (6 bases). Sequenced input: peripheral blood. CDR3 amino acids: CASSIEDRPTTEAFF. As DNA, the CDR3 is TGTGCCAGTAGTATAGAGGACAGACCTACCACTGAAGCTTTCTTT. The full variable domain, in which reference TRBV19 and TRBJ1-1 provide the parts outside the CDR3, is DGGITQSPKYLFRKEGQNVTLSCEQNLNHDAMYWYRQDPGQGLRLIYYSQIVNDFQKGDIAEGYSVSREKKESFPLTVTSAQKNPTAFYLCASSIEDRPTTEAFFGQGTRLTVV.